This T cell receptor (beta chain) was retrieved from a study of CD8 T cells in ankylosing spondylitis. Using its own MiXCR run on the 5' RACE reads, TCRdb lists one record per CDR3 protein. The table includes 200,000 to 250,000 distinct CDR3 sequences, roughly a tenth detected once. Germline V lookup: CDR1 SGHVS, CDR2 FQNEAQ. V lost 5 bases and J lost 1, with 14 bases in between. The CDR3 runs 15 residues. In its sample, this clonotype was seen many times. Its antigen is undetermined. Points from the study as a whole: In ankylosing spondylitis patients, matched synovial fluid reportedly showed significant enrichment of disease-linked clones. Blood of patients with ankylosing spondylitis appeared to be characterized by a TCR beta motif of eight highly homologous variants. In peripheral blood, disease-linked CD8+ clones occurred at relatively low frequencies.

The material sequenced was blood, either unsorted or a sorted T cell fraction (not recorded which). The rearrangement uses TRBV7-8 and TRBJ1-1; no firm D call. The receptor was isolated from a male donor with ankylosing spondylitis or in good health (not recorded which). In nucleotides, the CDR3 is TGTGCCAGCAGCCCGCCCAGGACGGCGAACACTGAAGCTTTCTTT. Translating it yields CASSPPRTANTEAFF.